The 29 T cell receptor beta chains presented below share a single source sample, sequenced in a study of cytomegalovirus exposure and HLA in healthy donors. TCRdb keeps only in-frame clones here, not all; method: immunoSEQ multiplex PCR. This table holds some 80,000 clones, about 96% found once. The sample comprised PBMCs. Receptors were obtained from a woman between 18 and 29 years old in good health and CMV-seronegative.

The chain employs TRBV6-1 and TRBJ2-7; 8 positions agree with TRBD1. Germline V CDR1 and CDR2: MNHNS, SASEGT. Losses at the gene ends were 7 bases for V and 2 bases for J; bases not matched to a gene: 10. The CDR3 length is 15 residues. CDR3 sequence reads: CASTSSGTGTYEQYF. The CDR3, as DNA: TGTGCCAGCACCTCCTCCGGGACAGGTACCTACGAGCAGTACTTC.

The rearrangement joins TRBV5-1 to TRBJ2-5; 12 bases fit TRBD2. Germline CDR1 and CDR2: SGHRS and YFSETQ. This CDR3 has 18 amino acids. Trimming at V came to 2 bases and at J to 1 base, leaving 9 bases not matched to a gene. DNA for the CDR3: TGCGCCAGCAGCTTATTCTTTCGGACTAGCGGGGCCCAAGAGACCCAGTACTTC. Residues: CASSLFFRTSGAQETQYF.

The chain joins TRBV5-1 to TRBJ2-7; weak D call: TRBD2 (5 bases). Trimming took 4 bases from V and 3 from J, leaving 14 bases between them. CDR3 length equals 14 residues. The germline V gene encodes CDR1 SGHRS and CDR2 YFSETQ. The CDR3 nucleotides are TGCGCCAGCAGCGCTGGTGGACTCATCTACGAGCAGTACTTC. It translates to CASSAGGLIYEQYF.

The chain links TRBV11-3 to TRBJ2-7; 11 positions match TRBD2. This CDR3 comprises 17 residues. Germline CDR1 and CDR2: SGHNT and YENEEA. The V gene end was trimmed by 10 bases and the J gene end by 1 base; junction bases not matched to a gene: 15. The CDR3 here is CATQGLAGGLFSYEQYF. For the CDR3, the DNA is TGTGCCACCCAAGGGCTAGCGGGAGGCCTATTTTCCTACGAGCAGTACTTC.

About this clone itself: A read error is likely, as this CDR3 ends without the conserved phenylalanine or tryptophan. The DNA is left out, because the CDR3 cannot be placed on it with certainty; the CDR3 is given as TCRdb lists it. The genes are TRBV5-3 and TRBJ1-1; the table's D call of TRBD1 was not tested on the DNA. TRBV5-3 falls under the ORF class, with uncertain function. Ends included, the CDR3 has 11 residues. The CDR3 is CARSLNRGVSL.

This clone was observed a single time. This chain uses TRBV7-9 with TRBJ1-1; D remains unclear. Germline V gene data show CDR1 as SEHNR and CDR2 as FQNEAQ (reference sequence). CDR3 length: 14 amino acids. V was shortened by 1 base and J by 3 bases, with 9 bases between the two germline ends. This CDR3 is CASSLVSGDTEAFF. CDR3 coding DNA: TGTGCCAGCAGCTTAGTATCCGGGGACACTGAAGCTTTCTTT.

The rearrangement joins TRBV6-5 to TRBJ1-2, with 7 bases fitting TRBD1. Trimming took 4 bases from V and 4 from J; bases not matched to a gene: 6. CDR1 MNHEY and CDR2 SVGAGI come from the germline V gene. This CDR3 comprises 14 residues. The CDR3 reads CASSLSRGSYGYTF. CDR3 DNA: TGTGCCAGCAGTTTATCCAGGGGGTCCTATGGCTACACCTTC.

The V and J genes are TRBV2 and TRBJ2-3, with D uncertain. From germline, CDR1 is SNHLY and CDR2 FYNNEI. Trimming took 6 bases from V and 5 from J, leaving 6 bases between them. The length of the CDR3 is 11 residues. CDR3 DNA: TGTGCCAGCAGCAAACTAGATACGCAGTATTTT. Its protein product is CASSKLDTQYF.

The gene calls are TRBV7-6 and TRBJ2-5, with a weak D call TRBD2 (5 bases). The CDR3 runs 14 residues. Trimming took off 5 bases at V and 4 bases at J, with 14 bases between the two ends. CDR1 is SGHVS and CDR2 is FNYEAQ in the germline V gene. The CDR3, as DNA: TGTGCCAGCAGCCGGGGAGAGACTTTAGAGACCCAGTACTTC. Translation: CASSRGETLETQYF.

The CDR3 sequence is CAGRTGNREQYF. In nucleotides, the CDR3 is TGTGCGGGGCGTACAGGGAATCGCGAGCAGTACTTC. V is TRBV6-6 and J is TRBJ2-7; D might be TRBD1 (6 bases). The CDR3 has 12 amino acids. Germline V gene lookup returns CDR1 MNHNY and CDR2 SVGAGI (reference sequence).

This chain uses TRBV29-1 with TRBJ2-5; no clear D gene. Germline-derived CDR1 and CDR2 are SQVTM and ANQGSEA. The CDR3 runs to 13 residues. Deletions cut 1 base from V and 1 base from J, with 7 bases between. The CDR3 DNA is TGCAGCGTTGAAGTGGCACGCCAAGAGACCCAGTACTTC. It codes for CSVEVARQETQYF.

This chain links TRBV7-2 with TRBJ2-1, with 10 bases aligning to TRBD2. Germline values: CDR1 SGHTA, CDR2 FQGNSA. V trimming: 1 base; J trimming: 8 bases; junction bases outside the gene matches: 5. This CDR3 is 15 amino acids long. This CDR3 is CASSLVSSGSYEQFF. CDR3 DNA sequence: TGTGCCAGCAGCTTAGTGTCTAGCGGGAGCTATGAGCAGTTCTTC.

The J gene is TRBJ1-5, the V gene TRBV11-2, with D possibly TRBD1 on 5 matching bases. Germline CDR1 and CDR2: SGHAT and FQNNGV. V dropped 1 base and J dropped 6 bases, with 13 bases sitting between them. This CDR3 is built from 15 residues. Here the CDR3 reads CASSLGGGYGQPQHF. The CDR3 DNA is TGTGCCAGCAGCTTAGGGGGGGGGTACGGTCAGCCCCAGCATTTT. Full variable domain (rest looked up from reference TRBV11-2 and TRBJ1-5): EAGVAQSPRYKIIEKRQSVAFWCNPISGHATLYWYQQILGQGPKLLIQFQNNGVVDDSQLPKDRFSAERLKGVDSTLKIQPAKLEDSAVYLCASSLGGGYGQPQHFGDGTRLSIL.

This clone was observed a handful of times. CDR3 residues: CASRNSDSYGYTF. The CDR3 nucleotides are TGTGCCAGCAGAAACAGTGATTCCTATGGCTACACCTTC. V is TRBV28 and J is TRBJ1-2; no firm D call. The CDR3 spans 13 residues. Germline CDR1 reads MDHEN; CDR2 reads SYDVKM. Deletions cut 6 bases from V and 4 bases from J, with 12 bases between.

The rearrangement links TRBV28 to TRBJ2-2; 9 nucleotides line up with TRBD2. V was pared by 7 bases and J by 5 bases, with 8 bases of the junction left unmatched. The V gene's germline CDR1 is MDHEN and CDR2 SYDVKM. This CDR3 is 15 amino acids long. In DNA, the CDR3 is TGTGCCAGCATCCCTAGCGGGGAGGGGACCGGGGAGCTGTTTTTT. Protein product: CASIPSGEGTGELFF.

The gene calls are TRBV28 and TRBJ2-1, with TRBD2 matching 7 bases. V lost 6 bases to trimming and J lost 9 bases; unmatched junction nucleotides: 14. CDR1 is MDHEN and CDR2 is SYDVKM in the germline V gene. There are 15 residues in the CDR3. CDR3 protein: CASSLGSGVPGEQFF. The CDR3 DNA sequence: TGTGCCAGCAGCCTCGGGAGCGGGGTTCCGGGTGAGCAGTTCTTC.

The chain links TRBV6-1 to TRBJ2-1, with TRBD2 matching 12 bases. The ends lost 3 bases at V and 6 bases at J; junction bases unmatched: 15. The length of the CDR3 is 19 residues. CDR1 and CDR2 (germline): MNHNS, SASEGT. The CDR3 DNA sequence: TGTGCCAGCAGTGAGACTAGCGGGAGAATAATCAACCCTTTCAATGAGCAGTTCTTC. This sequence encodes CASSETSGRIINPFNEQFF.

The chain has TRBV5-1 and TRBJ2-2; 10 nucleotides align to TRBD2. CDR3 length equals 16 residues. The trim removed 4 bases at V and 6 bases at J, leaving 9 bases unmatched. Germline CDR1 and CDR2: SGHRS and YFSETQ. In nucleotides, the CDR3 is TGCGCCAGCAGCGCCGTTCTAGCGGGAGAAGCCGGGGAGCTGTTTTTT. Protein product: CASSAVLAGEAGELFF.

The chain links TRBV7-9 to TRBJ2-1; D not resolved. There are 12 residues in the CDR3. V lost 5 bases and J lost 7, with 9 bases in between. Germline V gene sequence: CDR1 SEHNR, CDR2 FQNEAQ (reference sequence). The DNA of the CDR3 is TGTGCCAGCAGCCCGGGTCGAAATGAGCAGTTCTTC. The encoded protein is CASSPGRNEQFF.

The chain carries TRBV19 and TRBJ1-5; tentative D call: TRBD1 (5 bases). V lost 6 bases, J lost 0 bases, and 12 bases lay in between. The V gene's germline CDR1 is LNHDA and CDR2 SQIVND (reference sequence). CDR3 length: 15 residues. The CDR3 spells CASRRGEYSNQPQHF. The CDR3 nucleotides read TGTGCCAGTAGGCGGGGGGAGTATAGCAATCAGCCCCAGCATTTT. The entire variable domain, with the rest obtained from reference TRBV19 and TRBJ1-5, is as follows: DGGITQSPKYLFRKEGQNVTLSCEQNLNHDAMYWYRQDPGQGLRLIYYSQIVNDFQKGDIAEGYSVSREKKESFPLTVTSAQKNPTAFYLCASRRGEYSNQPQHFGDGTRLSIL.

CDR3 sequence reads: CASSQEGLEGTGSSYEQYF. The DNA for the CDR3 is TGTGCCAGCAGCCAAGAAGGGCTCGAAGGGACAGGGAGCTCCTACGAGCAGTACTTC. V and J are TRBV4-2 and TRBJ2-7; 9 positions agree with TRBD1. The CDR3 extends over 19 amino acids. Trimming removed 0 bases from V and 0 bases from J; junction bases left unmatched: 12. Germline CDR1 reads LGHNA; CDR2 reads YNFKEQ.

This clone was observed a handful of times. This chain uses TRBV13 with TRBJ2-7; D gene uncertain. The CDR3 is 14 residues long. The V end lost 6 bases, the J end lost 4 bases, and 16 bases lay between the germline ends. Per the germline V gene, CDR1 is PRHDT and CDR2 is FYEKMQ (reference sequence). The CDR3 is CASSLRRVEYEQYF. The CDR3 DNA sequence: TGTGCCAGCAGTCTGAGACGGGTTGAATACGAGCAGTACTTC. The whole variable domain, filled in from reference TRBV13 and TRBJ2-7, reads AAGVIQSPRHLIKEKRETATLKCYPIPRHDTVYWYQQGPGQDPQFLISFYEKMQSDKGSIPDRFSAQQFSDYHSELNMSSLELGDSALYFCASSLRRVEYEQYFGPGTRLTVT.

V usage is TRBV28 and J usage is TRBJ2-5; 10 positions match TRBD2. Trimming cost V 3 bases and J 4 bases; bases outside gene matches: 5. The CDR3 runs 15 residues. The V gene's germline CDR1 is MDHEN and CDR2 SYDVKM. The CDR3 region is CASSFRIAGGETQYF. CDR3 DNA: TGTGCCAGCAGTTTTCGGATAGCGGGAGGAGAGACCCAGTACTTC.

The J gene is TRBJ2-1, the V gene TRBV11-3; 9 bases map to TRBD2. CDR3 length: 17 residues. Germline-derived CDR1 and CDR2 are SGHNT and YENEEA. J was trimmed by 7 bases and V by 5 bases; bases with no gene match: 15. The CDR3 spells CASSLPRGTSSLNEQFF. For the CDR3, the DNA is TGTGCCAGCAGCCTACCTAGAGGGACTAGCTCGTTAAATGAGCAGTTCTTC.

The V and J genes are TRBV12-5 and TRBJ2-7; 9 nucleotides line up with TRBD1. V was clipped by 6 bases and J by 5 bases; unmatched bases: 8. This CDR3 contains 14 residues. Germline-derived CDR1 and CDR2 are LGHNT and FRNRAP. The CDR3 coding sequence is TGTGCTAGTGGAGCGACAGGGGGTTTCAACGAGCAGTACTTC. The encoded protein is CASGATGGFNEQYF.

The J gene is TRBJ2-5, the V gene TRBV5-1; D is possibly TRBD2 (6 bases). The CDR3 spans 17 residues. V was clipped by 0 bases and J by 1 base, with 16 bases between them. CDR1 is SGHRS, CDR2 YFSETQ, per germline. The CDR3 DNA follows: TGCGCCAGCAGCTTGGGATCTCCGGGACTTCCCCAAGAGACCCAGTACTTC. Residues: CASSLGSPGLPQETQYF.

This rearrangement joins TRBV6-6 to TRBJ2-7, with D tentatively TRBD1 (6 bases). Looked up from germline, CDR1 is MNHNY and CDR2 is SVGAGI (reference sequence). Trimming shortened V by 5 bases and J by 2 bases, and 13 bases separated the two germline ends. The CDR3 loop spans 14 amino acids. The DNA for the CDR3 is TGTGCCAGCAGTCGGGACATCTTACCCTACGAGCAGTACTTC. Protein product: CASSRDILPYEQYF.

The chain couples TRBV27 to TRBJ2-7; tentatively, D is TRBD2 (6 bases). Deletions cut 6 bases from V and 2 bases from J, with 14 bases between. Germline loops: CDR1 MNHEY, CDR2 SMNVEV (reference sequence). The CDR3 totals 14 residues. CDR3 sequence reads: CASRTGTETYEQYF. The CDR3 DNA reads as TGTGCCAGCAGAACCGGGACTGAGACCTACGAGCAGTACTTC.

CDR3 sequence: CVNGTLNTGELFF. The DNA of the CDR3 is TGTGTTAACGGGACACTGAACACCGGGGAGCTGTTTTTT. The V call is TRBV6-1, the J call TRBJ2-2, with D perhaps TRBD1 (6 bases). Germline V gene sequence: CDR1 MNHNS, CDR2 SASEGT. The CDR3 consists of 13 residues.